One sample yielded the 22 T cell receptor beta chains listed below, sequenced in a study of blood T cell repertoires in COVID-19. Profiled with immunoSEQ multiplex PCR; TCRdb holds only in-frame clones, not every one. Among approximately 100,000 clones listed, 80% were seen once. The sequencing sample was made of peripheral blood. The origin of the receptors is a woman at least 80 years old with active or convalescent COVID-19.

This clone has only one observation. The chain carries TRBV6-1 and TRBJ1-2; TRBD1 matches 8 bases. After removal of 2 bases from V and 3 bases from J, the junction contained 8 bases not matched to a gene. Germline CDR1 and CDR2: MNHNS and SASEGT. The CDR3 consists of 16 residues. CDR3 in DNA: TGTGCCAGCAGTGAATACCAGGGGGCGGGTGACTATGGCTACACCTTC. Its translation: CASSEYQGAGDYGYTF.

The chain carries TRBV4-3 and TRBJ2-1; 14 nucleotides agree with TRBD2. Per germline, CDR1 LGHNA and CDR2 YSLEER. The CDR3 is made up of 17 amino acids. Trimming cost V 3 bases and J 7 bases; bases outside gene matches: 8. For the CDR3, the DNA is TGCGCCAGCAGCCAGCCCAGACTAGCGGGGGGGCGGAATGAGCAGTTCTTC. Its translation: CASSQPRLAGGRNEQFF.

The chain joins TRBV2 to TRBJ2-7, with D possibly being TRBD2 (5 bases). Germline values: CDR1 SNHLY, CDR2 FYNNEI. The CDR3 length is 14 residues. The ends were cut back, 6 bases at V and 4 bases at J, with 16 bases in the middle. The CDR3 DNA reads TGTGCCAGCAGGGTAGGTCCGGGGTCATACGAGCAGTACTTC. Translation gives CASRVGPGSYEQYF.

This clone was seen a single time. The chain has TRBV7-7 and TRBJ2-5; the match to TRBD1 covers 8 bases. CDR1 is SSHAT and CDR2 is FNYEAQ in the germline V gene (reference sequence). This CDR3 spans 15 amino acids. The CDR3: CASSTGEVRGETQYF. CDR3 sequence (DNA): TGTGCTAGTTCGACAGGGGAGGTACGGGGAGAGACCCAGTACTTC.

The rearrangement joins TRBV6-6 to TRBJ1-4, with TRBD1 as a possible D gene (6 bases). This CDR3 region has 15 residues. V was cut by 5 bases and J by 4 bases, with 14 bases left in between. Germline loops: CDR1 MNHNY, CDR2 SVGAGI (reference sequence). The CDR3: CASSTRQAGNEKLFF. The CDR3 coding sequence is TGTGCCAGCAGTACTCGACAGGCCGGTAATGAAAAACTGTTTTTT.

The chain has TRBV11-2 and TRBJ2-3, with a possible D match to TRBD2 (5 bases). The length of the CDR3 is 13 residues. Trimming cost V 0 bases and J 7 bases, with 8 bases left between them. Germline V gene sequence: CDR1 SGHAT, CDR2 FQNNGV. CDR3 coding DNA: TGTGCCAGCAGCTTAGACCCGGGGTATACGCAGTATTTT. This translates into CASSLDPGYTQYF.

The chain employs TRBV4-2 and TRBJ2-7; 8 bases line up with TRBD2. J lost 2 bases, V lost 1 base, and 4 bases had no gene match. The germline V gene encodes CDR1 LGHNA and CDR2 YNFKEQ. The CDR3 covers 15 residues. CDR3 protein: CASSQVNSGAYEQYF. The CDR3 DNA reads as TGTGCCAGCAGCCAAGTTAATAGCGGGGCCTACGAGCAGTACTTC.

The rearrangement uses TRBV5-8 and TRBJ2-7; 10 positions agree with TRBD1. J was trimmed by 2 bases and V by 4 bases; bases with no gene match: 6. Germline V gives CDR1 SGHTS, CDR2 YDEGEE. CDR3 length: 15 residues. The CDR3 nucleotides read TGTGCCAGCAGCCCCCGACAGGGGGCCGCCTACGAGCAGTACTTC. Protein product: CASSPRQGAAYEQYF.

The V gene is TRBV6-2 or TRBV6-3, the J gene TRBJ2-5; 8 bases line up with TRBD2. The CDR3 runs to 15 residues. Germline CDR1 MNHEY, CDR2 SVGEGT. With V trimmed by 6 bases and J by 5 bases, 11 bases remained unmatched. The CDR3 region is CASRYGGAFSETQYF. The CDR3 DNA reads TGTGCCAGCAGATACGGGGGGGCATTCTCGGAGACCCAGTACTTC.

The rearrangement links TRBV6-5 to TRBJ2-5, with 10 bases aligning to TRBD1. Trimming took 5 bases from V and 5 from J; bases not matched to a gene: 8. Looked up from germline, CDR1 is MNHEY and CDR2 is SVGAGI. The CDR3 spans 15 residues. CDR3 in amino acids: CASSHGQGGGETQYF. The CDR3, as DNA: TGTGCCAGCAGTCACGGACAGGGGGGTGGGGAGACCCAGTACTTC.

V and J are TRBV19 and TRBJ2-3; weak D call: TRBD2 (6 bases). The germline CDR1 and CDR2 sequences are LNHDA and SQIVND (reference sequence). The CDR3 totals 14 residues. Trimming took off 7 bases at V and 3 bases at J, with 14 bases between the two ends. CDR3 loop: CASTPSEVTDTQYF. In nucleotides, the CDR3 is TGTGCCAGTACGCCTAGCGAAGTAACAGATACGCAGTATTTT.

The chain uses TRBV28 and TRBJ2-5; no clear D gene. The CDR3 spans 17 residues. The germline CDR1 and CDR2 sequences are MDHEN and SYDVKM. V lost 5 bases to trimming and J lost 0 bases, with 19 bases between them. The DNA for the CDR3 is TGTGCCAGCAGTACGGATACTATCGAGTGGTACCAAGAGACCCAGTACTTC. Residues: CASSTDTIEWYQETQYF.

CDR3 sequence (DNA): TGTGCCAGCAGCTTAGAAGGGGTTAGCGGGAGTTACGAGCAGTTCTTC. Encoded protein: CASSLEGVSGSYEQFF. The chain combines TRBV7-2 with TRBJ2-1, with 9 bases matching TRBD2. CDR3 length: 16 amino acids. CDR1 is SGHTA and CDR2 is FQGNSA in the germline V gene. V dropped 1 base and J dropped 10; count of bases not matched to a gene: 11.

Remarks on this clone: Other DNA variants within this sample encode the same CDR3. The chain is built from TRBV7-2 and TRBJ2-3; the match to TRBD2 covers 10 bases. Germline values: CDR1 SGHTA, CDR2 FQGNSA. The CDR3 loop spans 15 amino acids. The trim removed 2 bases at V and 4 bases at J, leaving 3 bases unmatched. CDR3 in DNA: TGTGCCAGCAGCTTATTAGCGGGGGGTTCAGATACGCAGTATTTT. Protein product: CASSLLAGGSDTQYF.

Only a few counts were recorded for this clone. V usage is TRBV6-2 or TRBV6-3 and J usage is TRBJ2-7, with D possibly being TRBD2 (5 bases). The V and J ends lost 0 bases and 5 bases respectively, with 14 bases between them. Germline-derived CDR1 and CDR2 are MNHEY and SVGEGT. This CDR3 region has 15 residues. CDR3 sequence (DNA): TGTGCCAGCAGTTACTCGGCCAGCGGCATGGACGAGCAGTACTTC. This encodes CASSYSASGMDEQYF.

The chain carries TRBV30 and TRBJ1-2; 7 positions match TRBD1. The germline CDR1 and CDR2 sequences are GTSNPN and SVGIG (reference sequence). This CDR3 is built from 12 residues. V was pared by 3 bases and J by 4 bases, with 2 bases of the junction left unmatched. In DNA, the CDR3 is TGTGCCTGGAGAGGGACAGCCTATGGCTACACCTTC. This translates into CAWRGTAYGYTF.

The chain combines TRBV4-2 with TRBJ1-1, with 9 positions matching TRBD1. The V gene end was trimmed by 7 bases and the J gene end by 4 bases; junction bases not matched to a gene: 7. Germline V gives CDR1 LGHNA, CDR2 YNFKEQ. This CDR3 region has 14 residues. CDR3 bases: TGTGCCAGCAAACCCACAGGGGGCATCACTGAAGCTTTCTTT. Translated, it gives CASKPTGGITEAFF.

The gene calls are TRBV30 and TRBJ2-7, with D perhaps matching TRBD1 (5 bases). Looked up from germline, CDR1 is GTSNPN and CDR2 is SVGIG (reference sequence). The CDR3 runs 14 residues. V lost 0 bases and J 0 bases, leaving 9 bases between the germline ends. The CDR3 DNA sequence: TGTGCCTGGAGTGTAGGGGCTATCTCCTACGAGCAGTACTTC. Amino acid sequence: CAWSVGAISYEQYF.

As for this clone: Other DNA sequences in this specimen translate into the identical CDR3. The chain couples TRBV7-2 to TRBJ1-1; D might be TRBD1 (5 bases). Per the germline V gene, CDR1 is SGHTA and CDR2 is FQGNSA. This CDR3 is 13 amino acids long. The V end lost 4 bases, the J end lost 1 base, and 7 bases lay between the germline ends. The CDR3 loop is CASSSGQNTEAFF. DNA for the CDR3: TGTGCCAGCAGCTCTGGACAGAACACTGAAGCTTTCTTT. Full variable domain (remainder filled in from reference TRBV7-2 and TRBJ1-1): GAGVSQSPSNKVTEKGKDVELRCDPISGHTALYWYRQSLGQGLEFLIYFQGNSAPDKSGLPSDRFSAERTGGSVSTLTIQRTQQEDSAVYLCASSSGQNTEAFFGQGTRLTVV.

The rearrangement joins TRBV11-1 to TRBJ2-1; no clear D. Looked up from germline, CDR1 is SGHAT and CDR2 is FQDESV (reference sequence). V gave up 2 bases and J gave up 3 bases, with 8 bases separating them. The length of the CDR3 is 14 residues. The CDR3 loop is CASSLWSVYNEQFF. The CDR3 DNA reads TGTGCCAGCAGCTTATGGAGCGTCTACAATGAGCAGTTCTTC.

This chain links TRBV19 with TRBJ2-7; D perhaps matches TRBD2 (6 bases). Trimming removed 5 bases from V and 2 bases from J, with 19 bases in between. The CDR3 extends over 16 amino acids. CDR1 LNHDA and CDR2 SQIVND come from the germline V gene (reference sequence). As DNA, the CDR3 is TGTGCCAGTAGTCCCCGCGGCGGAGGGTCGACCTACGAGCAGTACTTC. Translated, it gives CASSPRGGGSTYEQYF.

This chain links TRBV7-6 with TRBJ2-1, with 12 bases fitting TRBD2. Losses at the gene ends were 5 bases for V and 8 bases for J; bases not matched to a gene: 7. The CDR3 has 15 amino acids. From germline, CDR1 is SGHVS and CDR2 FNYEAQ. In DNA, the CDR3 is TGTGCCAGCAGCGATAGGACTAGCGGGATCGATGAGCAGTTCTTC. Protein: CASSDRTSGIDEQFF. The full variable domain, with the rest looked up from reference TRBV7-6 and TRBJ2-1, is GAGVSQSPRYKVTKRGQDVALRCDPISGHVSLYWYRQALGQGPEFLTYFNYEAQQDKSGLPNDRFSAERPEGSISTLTIQRTEQRDSAMYRCASSDRTSGIDEQFFGPGTRLTVL.